A single sample is the source of the 10 T cell receptor beta chains below, sequenced in a study of human T cells and chemical hapten exposure. Time point noted: pre-sensitization, week 0. Specified treatment: therapeutic diphenylcyclopropenone sensitization with weekly scalp DPC. One entry per CDR3 protein results from TCRdb running MiXCR on the RACE reads. The sample consists of under 95,000 distinct CDR3 sequences, 6.5% to 10% of them appearing once. Sequencing was performed on whole blood, taken in connection with sensitization to the hapten diphenylcyclopropenone (DPC). All receptors come from a man aged 40-55 years with alopecia areata. Some clones in this sample may be carry-over from other donors' samples.

The CDR3 reads CATGTTSGQFF. The CDR3 DNA sequence: TGTGCCACCGGGACTACCTCCGGGCAGTTCTTC. The chain carries TRBV6-2 or TRBV6-3 and TRBJ2-1; 7 bases are shared with TRBD2. V lost 10 bases, J lost 12 bases, and 9 bases stayed unmatched. This CDR3 is built from 11 residues. The germline CDR1 and CDR2 sequences are MNHEY and SVGEGT.

In DNA, the CDR3 is TGTGCCAGCAGCCACCTCCGGGACAGGGACTCCAAACCGCCAGATACGCAGTATTTT. Amino acids: CASSHLRDRDSKPPDTQYF. This rearrangement joins TRBV3-2 to TRBJ2-3; the table calls TRBD1, which could not be checked here. TRBV3-2 is designated a pseudogene. The CDR3 spans 19 residues.

This clonotype has ten or more counts. The rearrangement links TRBV18 to TRBJ2-7, with TRBD2 matching 10 bases. This CDR3 contains 15 residues. CDR1 is KGHSH and CDR2 is LQKENI in the germline V gene. The trim removed 5 bases at V and 0 bases at J, leaving 4 bases unmatched. The CDR3 nucleotides read TGTGCCAGCTCAAGGACTAGCGGAAGCTCCTACGAGCAGTACGTC. Protein: CASSRTSGSSYEQYV.

The chain recombines TRBV29-1 with TRBJ2-1; D call uncertain. Trimming pared 2 bases from V and 4 bases from J, leaving 12 bases between. CDR3 length equals 14 residues. Germline lookup yields CDR1 SQVTM and CDR2 ANQGSEA. The CDR3 sequence is CSVERRAAYNEQFF. DNA for the CDR3: TGCAGCGTTGAAAGGAGAGCCGCTTACAATGAGCAGTTCTTC.

This clonotype has a count of ten or more. The chain employs TRBV18 and TRBJ2-7; TRBD2 might be the D (5 bases). CDR1 and CDR2 from the germline V gene are KGHSH and LQKENI. The length of the CDR3 is 13 residues. V lost 3 bases to trimming and J lost 2 bases, with 8 bases between them. CDR3 amino acids: CASSPGEAYEQYF. CDR3 coding DNA: TGTGCCAGCTCACCGGGAGAAGCCTACGAGCAGTACTTC. Full variable domain (rest looked up from reference TRBV18 and TRBJ2-7): NAGVMQNPRHLVRRRGQEARLRCSPMKGHSHVYWYRQLPEEGLKFMVYLQKENIIDESGMPKERFSAEFPKEGPSILRIQQVVRGDSAAYFCASSPGEAYEQYFGPGTRLTVT.

This clonotype was seen at least ten times. V and J are TRBV19 and TRBJ1-3; no reliable D call. V was trimmed by 0 bases and J by 4 bases, leaving 10 bases between them. There are 15 residues in the CDR3. Germline values: CDR1 LNHDA, CDR2 SQIVND (reference sequence). Here the CDR3 DNA reads TGTGCCAGTAGTATAGATCGGACGACCGGAAACACCATATATTTT. Protein: CASSIDRTTGNTIYF.

This clonotype was detected only a few times. In nucleotides, the CDR3 is TGTGCCAGCAGCGTACTCCTCCCGGGACAGGGTTCGGCCGGGGAGCTGTTTTTT. It yields the protein CASSVLLPGQGSAGELFF. The rearrangement joins TRBV9 to TRBJ2-2; 9 bases fit TRBD1. With 1 base clipped from V and 6 bases from J, the junction kept 13 bases outside the gene matches. Germline V CDR1 and CDR2: SGDLS, YYNGEE. The CDR3 is 18 residues long.

The V call is TRBV3-1, the J call TRBJ2-3; 7 bases are shared with TRBD2. CDR1 and CDR2 from the germline V gene are LGHDT and YNNKEL (reference sequence). The CDR3 loop spans 14 amino acids. Trimming at V came to 7 bases and at J to 5 bases, leaving 9 bases not matched to a gene. CDR3 amino acids: CASNGGSVGDTQYF. As DNA, the CDR3 is TGTGCCAGCAATGGCGGGAGTGTCGGAGATACGCAGTATTTT.

Only a few counts were recorded for this clonotype. The chain is built from TRBV5-5 and TRBJ2-3; perhaps TRBD2 as D (5 bases). V shed 4 bases and J shed 2 bases, with 5 bases lying between them. Germline-derived CDR1 and CDR2 are SGHKS and YYEKEE (reference sequence). The CDR3 contains 12 residues. The CDR3 nucleotides read TGTGCCAGCAGCCGGGACACAGATACGCAGTATTTT. It yields the protein CASSRDTDTQYF.

Many counts were recorded for this clonotype. CDR3 amino acids: CAIRGGLSGNEQFF. The DNA for the CDR3 is TGTGCCATCCGGGGGGGTCTGTCCGGAAATGAGCAGTTCTTC. This rearrangement joins TRBV10-3 to TRBJ2-1; 8 positions agree with TRBD2. Germline CDR1 ENHRY, CDR2 SYGVKD. There are 14 residues in the CDR3. V dropped 8 bases and J dropped 7; count of bases not matched to a gene: 10.